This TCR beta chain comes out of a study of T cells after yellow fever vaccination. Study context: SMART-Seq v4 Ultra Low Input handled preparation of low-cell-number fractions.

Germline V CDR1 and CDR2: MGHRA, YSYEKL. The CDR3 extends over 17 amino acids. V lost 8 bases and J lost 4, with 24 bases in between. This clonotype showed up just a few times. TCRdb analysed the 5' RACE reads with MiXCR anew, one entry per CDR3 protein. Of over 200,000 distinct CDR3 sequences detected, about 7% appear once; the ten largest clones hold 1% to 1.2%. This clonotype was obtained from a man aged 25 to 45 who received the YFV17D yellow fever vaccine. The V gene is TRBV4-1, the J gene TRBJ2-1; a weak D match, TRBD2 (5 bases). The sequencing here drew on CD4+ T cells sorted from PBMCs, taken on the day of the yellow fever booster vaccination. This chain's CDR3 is CASRFSDLYLGYNEQFF. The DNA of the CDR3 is TGCGCCAGCCGCTTTAGCGATCTCTACCTGGGGTACAATGAGCAGTTCTTC.